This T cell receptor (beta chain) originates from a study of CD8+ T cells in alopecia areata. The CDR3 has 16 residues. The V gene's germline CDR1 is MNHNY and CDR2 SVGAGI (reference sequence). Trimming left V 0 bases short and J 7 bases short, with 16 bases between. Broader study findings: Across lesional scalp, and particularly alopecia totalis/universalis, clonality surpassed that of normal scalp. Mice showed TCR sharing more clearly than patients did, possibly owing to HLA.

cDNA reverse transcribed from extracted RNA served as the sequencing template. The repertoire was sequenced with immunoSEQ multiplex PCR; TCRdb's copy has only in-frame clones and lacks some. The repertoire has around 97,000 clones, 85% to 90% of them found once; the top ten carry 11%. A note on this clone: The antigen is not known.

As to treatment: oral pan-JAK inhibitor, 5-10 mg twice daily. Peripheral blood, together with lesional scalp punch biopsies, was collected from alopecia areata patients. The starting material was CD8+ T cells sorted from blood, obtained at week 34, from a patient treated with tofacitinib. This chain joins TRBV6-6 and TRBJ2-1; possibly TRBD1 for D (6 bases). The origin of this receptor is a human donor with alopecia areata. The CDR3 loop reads CASSYSGGQSWNEQFF. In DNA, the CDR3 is TGTGCCAGCAGTTACTCAGGTGGACAGTCCTGGAATGAGCAGTTCTTC.